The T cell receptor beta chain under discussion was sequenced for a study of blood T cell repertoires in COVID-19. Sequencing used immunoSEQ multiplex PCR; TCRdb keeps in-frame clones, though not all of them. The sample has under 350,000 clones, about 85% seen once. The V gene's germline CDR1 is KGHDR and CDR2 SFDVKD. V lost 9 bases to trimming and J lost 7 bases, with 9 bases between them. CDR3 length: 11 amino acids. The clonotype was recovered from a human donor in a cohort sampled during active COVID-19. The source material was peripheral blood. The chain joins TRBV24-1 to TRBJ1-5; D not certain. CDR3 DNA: TGTGCCACCTTCCCCAGGCAGCCCCAGCATTTT. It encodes CATFPRQPQHF.